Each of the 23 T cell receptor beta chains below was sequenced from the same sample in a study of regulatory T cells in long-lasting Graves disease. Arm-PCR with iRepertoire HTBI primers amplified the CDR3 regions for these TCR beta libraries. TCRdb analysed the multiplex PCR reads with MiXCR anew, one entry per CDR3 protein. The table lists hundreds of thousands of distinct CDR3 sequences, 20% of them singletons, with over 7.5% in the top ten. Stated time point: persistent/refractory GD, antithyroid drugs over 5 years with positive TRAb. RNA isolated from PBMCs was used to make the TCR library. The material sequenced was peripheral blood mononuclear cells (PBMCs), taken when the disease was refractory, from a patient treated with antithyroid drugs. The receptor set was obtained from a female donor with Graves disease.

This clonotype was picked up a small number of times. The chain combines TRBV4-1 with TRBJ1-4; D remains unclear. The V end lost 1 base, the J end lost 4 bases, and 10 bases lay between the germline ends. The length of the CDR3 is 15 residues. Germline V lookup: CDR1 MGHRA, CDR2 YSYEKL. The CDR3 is CASSQVIGVNEKLFF. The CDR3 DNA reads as TGCGCCAGCAGCCAAGTCATCGGTGTTAATGAAAAACTGTTTTTT.

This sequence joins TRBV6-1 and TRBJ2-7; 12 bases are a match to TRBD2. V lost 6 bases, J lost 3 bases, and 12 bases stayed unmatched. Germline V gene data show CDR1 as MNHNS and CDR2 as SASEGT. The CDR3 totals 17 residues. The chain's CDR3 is CASRKGLAGTPIYEQYF. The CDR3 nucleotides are TGTGCCAGCAGAAAGGGACTAGCGGGCACGCCGATCTACGAGCAGTACTTC.

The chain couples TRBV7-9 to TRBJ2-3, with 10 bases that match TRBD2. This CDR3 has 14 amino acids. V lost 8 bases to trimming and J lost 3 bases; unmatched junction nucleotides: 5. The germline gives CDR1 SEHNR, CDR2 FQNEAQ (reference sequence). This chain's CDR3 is CASSGTSVTDTQYF. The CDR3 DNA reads TGTGCCAGCTCCGGGACTAGCGTTACAGATACGCAGTATTTT.

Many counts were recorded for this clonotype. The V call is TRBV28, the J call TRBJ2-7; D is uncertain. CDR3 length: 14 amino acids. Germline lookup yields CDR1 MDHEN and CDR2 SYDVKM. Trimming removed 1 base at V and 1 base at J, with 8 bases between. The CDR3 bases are TGTGCCAGCAGTTTATCGGCGACTTCCTACGAGCAGTACTTC. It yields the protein CASSLSATSYEQYF.

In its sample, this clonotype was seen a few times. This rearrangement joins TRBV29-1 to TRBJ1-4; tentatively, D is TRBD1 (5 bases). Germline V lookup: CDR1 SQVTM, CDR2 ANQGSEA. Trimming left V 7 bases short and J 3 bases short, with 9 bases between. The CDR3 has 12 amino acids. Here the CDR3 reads CSATGPNEKLFF. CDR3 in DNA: TGCAGCGCCACGGGACCTAATGAAAAACTGTTTTTT.

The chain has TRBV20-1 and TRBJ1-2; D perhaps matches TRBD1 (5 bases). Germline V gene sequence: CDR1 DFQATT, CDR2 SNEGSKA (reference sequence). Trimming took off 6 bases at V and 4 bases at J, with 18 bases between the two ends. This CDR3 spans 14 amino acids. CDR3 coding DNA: TGCAGTGCCCCCGACCTACAGGCAACCTATGGCTACACCTTC. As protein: CSAPDLQATYGYTF.

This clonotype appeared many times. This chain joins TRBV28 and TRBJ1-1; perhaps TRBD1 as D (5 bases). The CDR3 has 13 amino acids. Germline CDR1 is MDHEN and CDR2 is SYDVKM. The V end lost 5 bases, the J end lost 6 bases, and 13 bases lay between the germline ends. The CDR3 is CASSNRGSAEAFF. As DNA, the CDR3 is TGTGCCAGCAGTAATCGGGGGTCGGCTGAAGCTTTCTTT.

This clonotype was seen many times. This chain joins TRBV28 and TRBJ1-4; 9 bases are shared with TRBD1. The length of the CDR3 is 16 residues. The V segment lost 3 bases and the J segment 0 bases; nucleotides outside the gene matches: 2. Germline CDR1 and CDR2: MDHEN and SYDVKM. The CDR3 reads CASSFGTGTTNEKLFF. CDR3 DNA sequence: TGTGCCAGCAGTTTCGGGACAGGGACAACTAATGAAAAACTGTTTTTT.

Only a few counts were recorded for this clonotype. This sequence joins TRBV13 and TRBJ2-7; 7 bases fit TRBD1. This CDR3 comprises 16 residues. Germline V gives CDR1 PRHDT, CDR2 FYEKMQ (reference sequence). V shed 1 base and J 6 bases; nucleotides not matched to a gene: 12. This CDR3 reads CASSLVGDGTAGEQYF. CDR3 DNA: TGTGCCAGCAGCTTAGTGGGGGACGGGACAGCTGGCGAGCAGTACTTC.

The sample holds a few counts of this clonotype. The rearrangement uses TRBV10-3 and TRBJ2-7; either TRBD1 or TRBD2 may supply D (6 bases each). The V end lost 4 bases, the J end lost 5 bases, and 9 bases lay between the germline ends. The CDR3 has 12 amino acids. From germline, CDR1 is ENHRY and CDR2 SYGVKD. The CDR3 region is CAISVRGDEQYF. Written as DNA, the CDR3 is TGTGCCATCAGTGTAAGGGGGGACGAGCAGTACTTC.

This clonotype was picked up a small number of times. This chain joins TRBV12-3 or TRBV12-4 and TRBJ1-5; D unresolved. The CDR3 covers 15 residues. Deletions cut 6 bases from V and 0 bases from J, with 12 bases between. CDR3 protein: CASSSDGLSNQPQHF. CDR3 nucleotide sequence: TGTGCCAGCAGCTCCGACGGACTTAGCAATCAGCCCCAGCATTTT.

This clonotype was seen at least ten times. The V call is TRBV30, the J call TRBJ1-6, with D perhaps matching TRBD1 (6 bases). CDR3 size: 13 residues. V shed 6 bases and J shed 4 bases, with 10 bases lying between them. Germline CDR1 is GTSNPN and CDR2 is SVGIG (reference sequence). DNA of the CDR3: TGTGCCTGCCTAGGGGGGTATAATTCACCCCTCCACTTT. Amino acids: CACLGGYNSPLHF.

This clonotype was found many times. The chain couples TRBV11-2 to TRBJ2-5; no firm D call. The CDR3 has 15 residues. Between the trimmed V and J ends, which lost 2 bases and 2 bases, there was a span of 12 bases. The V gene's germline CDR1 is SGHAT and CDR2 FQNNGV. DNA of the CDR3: TGTGCCAGCAGCTTATCGAAGAGAATTCAAGAGACCCAGTACTTC. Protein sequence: CASSLSKRIQETQYF. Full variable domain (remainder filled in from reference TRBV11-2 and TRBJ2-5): EAGVAQSPRYKIIEKRQSVAFWCNPISGHATLYWYQQILGQGPKLLIQFQNNGVVDDSQLPKDRFSAERLKGVDSTLKIQPAKLEDSAVYLCASSLSKRIQETQYFGPGTRLLVL.

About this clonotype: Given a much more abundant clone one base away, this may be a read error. The CDR3, as DNA: TGTGCCAGCGGTTACGGGATGAGCTCCTACGAGCAGCACTTC. As protein: CASGYGMSSYEQHF. The chain couples TRBV6-5 to TRBJ2-7; perhaps TRBD2 as D (5 bases). The CDR3 is made up of 14 amino acids. Germline values: CDR1 MNHEY, CDR2 SVGAGI.

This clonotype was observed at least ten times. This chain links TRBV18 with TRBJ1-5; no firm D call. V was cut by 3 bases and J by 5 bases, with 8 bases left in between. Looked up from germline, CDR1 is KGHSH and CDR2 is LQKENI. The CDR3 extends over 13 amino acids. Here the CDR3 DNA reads TGTGCCAGCTCACCTACGCGAGATCAGCCCCAGCATTTT. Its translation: CASSPTRDQPQHF. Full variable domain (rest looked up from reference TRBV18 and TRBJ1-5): NAGVMQNPRHLVRRRGQEARLRCSPMKGHSHVYWYRQLPEEGLKFMVYLQKENIIDESGMPKERFSAEFPKEGPSILRIQQVVRGDSAAYFCASSPTRDQPQHFGDGTRLSIL.

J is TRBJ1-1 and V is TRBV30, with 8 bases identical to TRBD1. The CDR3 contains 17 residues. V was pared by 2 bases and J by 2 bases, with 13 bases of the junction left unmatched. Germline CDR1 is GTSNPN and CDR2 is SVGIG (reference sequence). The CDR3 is CAWSSIEMGQDNTEAFF. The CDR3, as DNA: TGTGCCTGGAGTTCCATCGAAATGGGACAGGACAACACTGAAGCTTTCTTT.

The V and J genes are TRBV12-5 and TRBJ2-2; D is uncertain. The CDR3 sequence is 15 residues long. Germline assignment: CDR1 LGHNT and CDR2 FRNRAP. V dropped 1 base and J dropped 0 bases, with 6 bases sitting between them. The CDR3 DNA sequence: TGTGCTAGTGGTTTGGCCGGGCCGAACACCGGGGAGCTGTTTTTT. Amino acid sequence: CASGLAGPNTGELFF.

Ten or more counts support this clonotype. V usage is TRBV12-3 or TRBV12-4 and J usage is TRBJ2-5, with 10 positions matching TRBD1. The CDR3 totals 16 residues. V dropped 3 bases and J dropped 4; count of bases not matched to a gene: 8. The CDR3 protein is CASSFRRTGGRETQYF. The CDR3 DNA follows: TGTGCCAGCAGTTTTCGTAGGACAGGGGGTCGAGAGACCCAGTACTTC.

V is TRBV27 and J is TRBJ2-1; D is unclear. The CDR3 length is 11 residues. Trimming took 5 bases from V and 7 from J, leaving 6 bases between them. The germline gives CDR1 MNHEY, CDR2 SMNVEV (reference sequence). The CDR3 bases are TGTGCCAGCAGTACCCTTAATGAGCAGTTCTTC. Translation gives CASSTLNEQFF.

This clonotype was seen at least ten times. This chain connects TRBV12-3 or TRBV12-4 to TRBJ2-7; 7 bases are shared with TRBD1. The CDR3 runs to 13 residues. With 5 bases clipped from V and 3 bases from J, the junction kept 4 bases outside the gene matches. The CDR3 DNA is TGTGCCAGCAGTCGACAGGGACGCTACGAGCAGTACTTC. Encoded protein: CASSRQGRYEQYF.

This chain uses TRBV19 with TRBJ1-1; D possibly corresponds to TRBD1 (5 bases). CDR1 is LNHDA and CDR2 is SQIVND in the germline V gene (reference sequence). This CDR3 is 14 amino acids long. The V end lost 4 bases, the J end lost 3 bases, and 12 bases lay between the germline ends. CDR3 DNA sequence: TGTGCCAGTAGTACATACAGGAAATACACTGAAGCTTTCTTT. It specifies CASSTYRKYTEAFF.

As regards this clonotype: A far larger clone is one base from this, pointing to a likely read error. CDR3 amino acids: CASSEVGHNNQPQHF. The CDR3 nucleotides read TGTGCCAGCAGTGAAGTGGGACACAACAATCAGCCCCAGCATTTT. This chain joins TRBV6-2 or TRBV6-3 and TRBJ1-5; D is possibly TRBD1 (6 bases). V gave up 5 bases and J gave up 3 bases, with 14 bases separating them. The germline CDR1 and CDR2 sequences are MNHEY and SVGEGT. This CDR3 contains 15 residues.

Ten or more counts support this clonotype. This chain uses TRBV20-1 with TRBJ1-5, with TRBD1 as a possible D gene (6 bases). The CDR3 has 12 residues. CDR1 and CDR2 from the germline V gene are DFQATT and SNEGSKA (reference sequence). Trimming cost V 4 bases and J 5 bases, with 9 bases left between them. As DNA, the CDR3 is TGCAGTGCTAAGGGGGGGGATCAGCCCCAGCATTTT. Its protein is CSAKGGDQPQHF.